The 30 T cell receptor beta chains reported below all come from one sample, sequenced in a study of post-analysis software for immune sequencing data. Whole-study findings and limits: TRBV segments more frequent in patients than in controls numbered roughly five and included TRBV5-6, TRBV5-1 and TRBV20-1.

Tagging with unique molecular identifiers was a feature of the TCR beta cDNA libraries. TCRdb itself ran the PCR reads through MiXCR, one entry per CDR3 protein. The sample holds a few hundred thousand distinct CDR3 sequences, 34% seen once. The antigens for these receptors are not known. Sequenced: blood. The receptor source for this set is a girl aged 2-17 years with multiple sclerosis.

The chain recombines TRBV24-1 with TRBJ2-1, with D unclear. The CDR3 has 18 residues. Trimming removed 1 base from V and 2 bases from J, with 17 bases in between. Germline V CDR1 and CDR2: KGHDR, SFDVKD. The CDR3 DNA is TGTGCCACCAGTGATTTAGGCCAGACCGGAAGCCCCTACAATGAGCAGTTCTTC. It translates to CATSDLGQTGSPYNEQFF.

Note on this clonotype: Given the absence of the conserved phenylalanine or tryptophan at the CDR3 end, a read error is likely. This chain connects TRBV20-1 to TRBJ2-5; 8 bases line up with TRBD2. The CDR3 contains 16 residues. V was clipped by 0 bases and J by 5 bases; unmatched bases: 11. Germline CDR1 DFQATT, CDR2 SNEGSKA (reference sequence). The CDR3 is CSARDPGGAGRETQYL. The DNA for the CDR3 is TGCAGTGCTAGAGATCCGGGGGGGGCCGGCCGGGAGACCCAGTACTTG.

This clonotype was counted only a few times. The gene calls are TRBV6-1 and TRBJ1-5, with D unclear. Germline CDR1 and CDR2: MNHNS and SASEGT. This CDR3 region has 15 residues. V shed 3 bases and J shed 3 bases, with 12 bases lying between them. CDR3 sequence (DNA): TGTGCCAGCAGTGAGTCCGGATCTTACAATCAGCCCCAGCATTTT. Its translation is CASSESGSYNQPQHF.

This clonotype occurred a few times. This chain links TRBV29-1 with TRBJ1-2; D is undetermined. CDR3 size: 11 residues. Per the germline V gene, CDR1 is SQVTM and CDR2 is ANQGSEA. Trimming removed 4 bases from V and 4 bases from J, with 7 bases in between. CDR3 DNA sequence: TGCAGCGTTGGACGGAGCTATGGCTACACCTTC. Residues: CSVGRSYGYTF.

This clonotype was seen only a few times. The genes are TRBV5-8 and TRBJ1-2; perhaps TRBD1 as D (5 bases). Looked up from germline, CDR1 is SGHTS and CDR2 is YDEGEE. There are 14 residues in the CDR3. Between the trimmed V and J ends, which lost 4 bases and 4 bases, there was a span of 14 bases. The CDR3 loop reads CASSPAPGFYGYTF. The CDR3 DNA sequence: TGTGCCAGCAGCCCCGCACCAGGGTTCTATGGCTACACCTTC.

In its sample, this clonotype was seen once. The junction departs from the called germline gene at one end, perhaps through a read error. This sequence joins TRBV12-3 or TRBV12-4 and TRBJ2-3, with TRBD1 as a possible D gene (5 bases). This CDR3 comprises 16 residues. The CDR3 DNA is TGTGCCAGCAGTCCCTATAGCAGGGTGGCATCAGATACGCAGTATTTC. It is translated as CASSPYSRVASDTQYF.

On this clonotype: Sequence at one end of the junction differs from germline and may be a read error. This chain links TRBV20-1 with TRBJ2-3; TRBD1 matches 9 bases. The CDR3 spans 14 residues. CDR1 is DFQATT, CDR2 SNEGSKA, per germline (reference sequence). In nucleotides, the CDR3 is TGCAGTGCCGAAACGGGACAGGGAGACGAAAAACGGTTTTTT. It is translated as CSAETGQGDEKRFF.

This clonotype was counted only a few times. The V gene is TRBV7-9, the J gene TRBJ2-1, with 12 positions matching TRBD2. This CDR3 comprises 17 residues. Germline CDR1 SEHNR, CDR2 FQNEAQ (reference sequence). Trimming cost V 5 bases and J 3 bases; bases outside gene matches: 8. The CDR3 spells CASSPRLAGVVYNEQFF. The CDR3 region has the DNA TGTGCCAGCAGCCCAAGACTAGCGGGGGTCGTCTACAATGAGCAGTTCTTC.

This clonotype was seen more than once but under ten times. Written as DNA, the CDR3 is TGCAGTGCTAGAGAAAAATTTAGCGGGGCGAACATTCAGTACTTC. Its translation is CSAREKFSGANIQYF. V usage is TRBV20-1 and J usage is TRBJ2-4; the match to TRBD2 covers 8 bases. V dropped 0 bases and J dropped 7; count of bases not matched to a gene: 8. Germline lookup yields CDR1 DFQATT and CDR2 SNEGSKA (reference sequence). The CDR3 is made up of 15 amino acids.

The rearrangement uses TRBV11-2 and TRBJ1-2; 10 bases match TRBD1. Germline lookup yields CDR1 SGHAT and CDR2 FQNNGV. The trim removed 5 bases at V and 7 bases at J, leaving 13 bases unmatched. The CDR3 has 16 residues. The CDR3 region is CASSARPRQGAPGYTF. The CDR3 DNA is TGTGCCAGCAGCGCCCGACCGAGACAGGGGGCGCCTGGCTACACCTTC.

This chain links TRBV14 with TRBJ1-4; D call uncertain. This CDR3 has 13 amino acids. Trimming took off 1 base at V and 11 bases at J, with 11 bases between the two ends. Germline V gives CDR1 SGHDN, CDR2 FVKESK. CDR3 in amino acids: CASSQVPREKLFF. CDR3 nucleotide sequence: TGTGCCAGCAGCCAAGTCCCGCGGGAGAAACTGTTTTTT.

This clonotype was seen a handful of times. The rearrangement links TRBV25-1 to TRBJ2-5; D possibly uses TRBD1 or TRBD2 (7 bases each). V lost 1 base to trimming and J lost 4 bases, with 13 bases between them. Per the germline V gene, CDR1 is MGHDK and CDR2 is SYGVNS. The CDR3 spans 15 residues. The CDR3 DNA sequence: TGTGCCAGCAGTGAATGGGTCAGGGGGGGAGAGACCCAGTACTTC. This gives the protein CASSEWVRGGETQYF.

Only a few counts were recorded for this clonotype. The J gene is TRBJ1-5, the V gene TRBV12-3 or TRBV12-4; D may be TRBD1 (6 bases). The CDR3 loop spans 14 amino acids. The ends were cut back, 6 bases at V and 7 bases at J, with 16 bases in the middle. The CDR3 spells CASRYNREGQPQHF. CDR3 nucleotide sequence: TGTGCCAGCAGGTATAACAGGGAAGGACAGCCCCAGCATTTT.

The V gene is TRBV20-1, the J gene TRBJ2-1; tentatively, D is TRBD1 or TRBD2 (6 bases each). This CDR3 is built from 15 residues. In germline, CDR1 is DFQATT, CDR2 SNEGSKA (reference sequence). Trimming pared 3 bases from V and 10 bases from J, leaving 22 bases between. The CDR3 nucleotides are TGCAGTGCTAGGGGGGCAATGGGGGGCATCTACGAGCAGTTCTTC. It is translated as CSARGAMGGIYEQFF.

For the CDR3, the DNA is TGTGCCAGCGCCTCAGGATCGGGAGAGACCCAGTACTTC. It encodes CASASGSGETQYF. The genes are TRBV12-3 or TRBV12-4 and TRBJ2-5; D ambiguous. The CDR3 extends over 13 amino acids. V lost 8 bases, J lost 4 bases, and 14 bases lay in between.

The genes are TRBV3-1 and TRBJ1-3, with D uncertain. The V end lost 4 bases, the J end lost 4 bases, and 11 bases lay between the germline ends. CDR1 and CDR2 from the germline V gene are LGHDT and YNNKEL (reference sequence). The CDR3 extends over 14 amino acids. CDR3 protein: CASSPSMGGNTIYF. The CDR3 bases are TGTGCCAGCAGCCCCTCTATGGGAGGAAACACCATATATTTT.

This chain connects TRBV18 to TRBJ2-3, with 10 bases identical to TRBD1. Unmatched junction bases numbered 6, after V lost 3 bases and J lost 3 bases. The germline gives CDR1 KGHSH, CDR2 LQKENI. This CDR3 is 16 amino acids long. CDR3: CASSPVRTGGTDTQYF. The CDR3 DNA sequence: TGTGCCAGCTCACCTGTACGGACAGGGGGGACAGATACGCAGTATTTT.

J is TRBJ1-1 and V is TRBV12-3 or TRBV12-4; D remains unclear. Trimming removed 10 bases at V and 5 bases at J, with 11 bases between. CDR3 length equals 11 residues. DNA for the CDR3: TGTGCCAACTCCCTTGGGACTGAAGCTTTCTTT. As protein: CANSLGTEAFF.

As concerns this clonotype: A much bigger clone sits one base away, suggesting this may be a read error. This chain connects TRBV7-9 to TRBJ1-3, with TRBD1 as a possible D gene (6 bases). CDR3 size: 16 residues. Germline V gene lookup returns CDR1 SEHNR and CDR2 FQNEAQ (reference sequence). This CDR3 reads CASSESWGAEGNTRYF. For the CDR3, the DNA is TGTGCCAGCAGCGAAAGTTGGGGGGCAGAAGGAAACACCAGATATTTT. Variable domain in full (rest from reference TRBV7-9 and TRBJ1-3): DTGVSQNPRHKITKRGQNVTFRCDPISEHNRLYWYRQTLGQGPEFLTYFQNEAQLEKSRLLSDRFSAERPKGSFSTLEIQRTEQGDSAMYLCASSESWGAEGNTRYFGEGSWLTVV.

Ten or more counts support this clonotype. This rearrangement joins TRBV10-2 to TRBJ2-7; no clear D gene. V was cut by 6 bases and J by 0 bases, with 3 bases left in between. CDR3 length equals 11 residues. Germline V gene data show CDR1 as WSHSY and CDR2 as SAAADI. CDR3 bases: TGCGCCAGCAGCGTCTCCTACGAGCAGTACTTC. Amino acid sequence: CASSVSYEQYF.

The CDR3 reads CASSRLVGTDTQYF. The CDR3 DNA follows: TGTGCCAGCAGCCGGTTAGTCGGAACAGATACGCAGTATTTT. This chain connects TRBV14 to TRBJ2-3; D is unclear. The germline CDR1 and CDR2 sequences are SGHDN and FVKESK. Trimming cost V 4 bases and J 3 bases, with 11 bases left between them. The CDR3 consists of 14 residues. Using reference TRBV14 and TRBJ2-3 for the parts outside the CDR3, the full variable domain is EAGVTQFPSHSVIEKGQTVTLRCDPISGHDNLYWYRRVMGKEIKFLLHFVKESKQDESGMPNNRFLAERTGGTYSTLKVQPAELEDSGVYFCASSRLVGTDTQYFGPGTRLTVL.

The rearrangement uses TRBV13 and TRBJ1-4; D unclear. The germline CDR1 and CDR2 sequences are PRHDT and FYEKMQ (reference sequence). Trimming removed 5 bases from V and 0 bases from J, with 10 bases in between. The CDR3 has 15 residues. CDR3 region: CASSVQLTTNEKLFF. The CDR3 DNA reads TGTGCCAGCAGCGTTCAACTAACAACTAATGAAAAACTGTTTTTT.

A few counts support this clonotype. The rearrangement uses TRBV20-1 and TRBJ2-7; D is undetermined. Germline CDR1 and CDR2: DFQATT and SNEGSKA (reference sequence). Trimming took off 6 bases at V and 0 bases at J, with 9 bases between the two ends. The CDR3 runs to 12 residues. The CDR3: CSASQDSYEQYF. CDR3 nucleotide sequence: TGCAGTGCCTCTCAGGACTCCTACGAGCAGTACTTC.

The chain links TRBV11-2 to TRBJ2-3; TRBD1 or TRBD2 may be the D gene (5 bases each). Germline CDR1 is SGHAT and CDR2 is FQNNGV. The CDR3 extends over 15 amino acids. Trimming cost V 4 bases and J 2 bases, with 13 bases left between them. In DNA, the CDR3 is TGTGCCAGCAGCTCTGGGGGACCCTACACAGATACGCAGTATTTT. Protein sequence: CASSSGGPYTDTQYF.

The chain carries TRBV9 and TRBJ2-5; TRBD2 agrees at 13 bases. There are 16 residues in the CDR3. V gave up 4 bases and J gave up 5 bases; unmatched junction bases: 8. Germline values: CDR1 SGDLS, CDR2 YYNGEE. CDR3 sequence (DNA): TGTGCCAGCAGCCCACAACTAGCGGGGGGGCTTGAGACCCAGTACTTC. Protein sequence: CASSPQLAGGLETQYF.

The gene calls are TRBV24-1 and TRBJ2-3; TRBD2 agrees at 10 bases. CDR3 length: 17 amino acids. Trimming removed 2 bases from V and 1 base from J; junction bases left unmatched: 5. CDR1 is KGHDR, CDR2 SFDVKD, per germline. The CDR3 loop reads CATSDSSLAGGTDTQYF. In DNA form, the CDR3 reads TGTGCCACCAGTGATTCGAGCCTAGCGGGGGGCACAGATACGCAGTATTTT.

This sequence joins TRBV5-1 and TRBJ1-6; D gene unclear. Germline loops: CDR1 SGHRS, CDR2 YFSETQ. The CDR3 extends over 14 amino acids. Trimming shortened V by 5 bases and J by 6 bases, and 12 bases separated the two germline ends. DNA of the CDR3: TGCGCCAGCAGTACGCGGGATGTTAATTCACCCCTCCACTTT. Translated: CASSTRDVNSPLHF.

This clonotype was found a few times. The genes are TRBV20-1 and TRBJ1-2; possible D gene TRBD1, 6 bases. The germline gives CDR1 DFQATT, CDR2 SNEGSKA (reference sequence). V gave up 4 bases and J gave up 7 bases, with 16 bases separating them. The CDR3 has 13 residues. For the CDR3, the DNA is TGCAGTGCTACCTGGGGGCTCGGGGCTGGCTACACCTTC. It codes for CSATWGLGAGYTF.

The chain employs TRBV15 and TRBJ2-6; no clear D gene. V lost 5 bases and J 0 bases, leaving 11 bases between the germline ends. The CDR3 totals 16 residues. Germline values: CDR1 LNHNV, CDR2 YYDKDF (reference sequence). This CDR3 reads CATSSHLSSGANVLTF. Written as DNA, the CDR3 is TGTGCCACCAGCTCCCATTTAAGCTCTGGGGCCAACGTCCTGACTTTC.

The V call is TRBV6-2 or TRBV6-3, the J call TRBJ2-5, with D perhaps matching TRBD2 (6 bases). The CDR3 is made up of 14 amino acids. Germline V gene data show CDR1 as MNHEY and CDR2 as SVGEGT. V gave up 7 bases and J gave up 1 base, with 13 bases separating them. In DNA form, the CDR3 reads TGTGCCAGCACCCGAGGGACTTTCCAAGAGACCCAGTACTTC. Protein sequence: CASTRGTFQETQYF.